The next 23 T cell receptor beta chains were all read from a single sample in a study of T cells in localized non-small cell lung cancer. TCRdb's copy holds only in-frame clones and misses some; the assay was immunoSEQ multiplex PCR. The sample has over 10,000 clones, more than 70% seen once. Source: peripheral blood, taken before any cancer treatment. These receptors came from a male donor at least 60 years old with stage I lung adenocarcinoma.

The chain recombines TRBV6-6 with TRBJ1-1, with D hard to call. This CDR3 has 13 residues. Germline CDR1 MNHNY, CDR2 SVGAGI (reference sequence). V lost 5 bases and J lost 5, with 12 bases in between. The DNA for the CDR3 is TGTGCCAGCAGTCCCACGGCGGGGACTGAAGCTTTCTTT. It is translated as CASSPTAGTEAFF.

The CDR3 DNA reads as TGTGCCAGCAGCTTGGGCAGGGGGCTCAAAAACACCGGGGAGCTGTTTTTT. This translates into CASSLGRGLKNTGELFF. The chain combines TRBV5-8 with TRBJ2-2; the match to TRBD1 covers 8 bases. The germline CDR1 and CDR2 sequences are SGHTS and YDEGEE. The CDR3 is made up of 17 amino acids. J lost 2 bases, V lost 0 bases, and 6 bases had no gene match.

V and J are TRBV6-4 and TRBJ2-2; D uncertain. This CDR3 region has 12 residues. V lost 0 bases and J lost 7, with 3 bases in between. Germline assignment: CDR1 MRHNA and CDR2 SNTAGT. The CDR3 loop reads CASSDSGGELFF. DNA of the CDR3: TGTGCCAGCAGTGACTCTGGCGGGGAGCTGTTTTTT.

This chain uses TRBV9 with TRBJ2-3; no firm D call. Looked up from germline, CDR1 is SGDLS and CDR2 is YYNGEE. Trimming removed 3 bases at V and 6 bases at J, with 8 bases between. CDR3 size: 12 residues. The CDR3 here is CASSDTMDTQYF. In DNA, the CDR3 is TGTGCCAGCAGCGACACGATGGATACGCAGTATTTT. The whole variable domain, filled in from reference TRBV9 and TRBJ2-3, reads DSGVTQTPKHLITATGQRVTLRCSPRSGDLSVYWYQQSLDQGLQFLIQYYNGEERAKGNILERFSAQQFPDLHSELNLSSLELGDSALYFCASSDTMDTQYFGPGTRLTVL.

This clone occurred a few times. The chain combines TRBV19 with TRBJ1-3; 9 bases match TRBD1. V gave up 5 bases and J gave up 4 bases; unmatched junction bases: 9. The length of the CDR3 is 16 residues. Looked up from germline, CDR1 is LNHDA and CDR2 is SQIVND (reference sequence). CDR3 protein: CASSPGTGKTGNTIYF. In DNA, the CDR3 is TGTGCCAGTAGTCCCGGGACAGGGAAGACAGGAAACACCATATATTTT.

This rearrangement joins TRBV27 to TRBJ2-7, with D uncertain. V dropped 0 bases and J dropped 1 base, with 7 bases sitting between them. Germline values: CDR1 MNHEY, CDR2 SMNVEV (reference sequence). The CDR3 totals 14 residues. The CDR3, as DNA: TGTGCCAGCAGTTTATCCCCAGGTTCCTACGAGCAGTACTTC. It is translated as CASSLSPGSYEQYF.

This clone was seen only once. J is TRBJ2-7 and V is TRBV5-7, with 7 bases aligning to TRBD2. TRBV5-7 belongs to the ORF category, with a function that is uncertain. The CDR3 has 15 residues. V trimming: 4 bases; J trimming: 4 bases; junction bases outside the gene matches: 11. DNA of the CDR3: TGTGCCAGCAGCCTATGGGGGAGGGCCGCTTACGAGCAGTACTTC. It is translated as CASSLWGRAAYEQYF.

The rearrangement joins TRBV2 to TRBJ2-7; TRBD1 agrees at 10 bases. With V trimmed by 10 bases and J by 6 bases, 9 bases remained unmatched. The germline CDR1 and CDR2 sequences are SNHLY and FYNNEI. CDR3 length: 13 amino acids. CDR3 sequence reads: CATTGQGVGEQYF. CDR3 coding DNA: TGTGCCACGACTGGACAGGGGGTCGGCGAGCAGTACTTC.

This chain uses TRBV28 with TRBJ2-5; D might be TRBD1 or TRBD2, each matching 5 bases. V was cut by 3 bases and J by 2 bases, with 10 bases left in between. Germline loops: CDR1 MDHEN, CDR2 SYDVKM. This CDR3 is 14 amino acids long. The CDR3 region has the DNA TGTGCCAGCAGTTTGAGTGGGGGACAAGAGACCCAGTACTTC. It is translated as CASSLSGGQETQYF. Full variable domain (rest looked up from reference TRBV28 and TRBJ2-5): DVKVTQSSRYLVKRTGEKVFLECVQDMDHENMFWYRQDPGLGLRLIYFSYDVKMKEKGDIPEGYSVSREKKERFSLILESASTNQTSMYLCASSLSGGQETQYFGPGTRLLVL.

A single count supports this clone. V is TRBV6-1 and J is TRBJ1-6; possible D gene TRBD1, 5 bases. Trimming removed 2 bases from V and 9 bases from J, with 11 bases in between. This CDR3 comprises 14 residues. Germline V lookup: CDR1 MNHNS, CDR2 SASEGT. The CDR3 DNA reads TGTGCCAGCAGTGAAATTTCCACAGGTTCACCCCTCCACTTT. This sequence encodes CASSEISTGSPLHF.

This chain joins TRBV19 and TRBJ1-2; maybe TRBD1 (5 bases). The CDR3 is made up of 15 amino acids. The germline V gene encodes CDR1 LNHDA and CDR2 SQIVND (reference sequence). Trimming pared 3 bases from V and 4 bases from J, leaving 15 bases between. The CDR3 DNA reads TGTGCCAGTAGTATTAGTGGGGCGCGTGTCTATGGCTACACCTTC. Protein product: CASSISGARVYGYTF.

CDR3 amino acids: CASSSTGLNYGYTF. For the CDR3, the DNA is TGTGCCAGTAGTTCTACCGGACTCAACTATGGCTACACCTTC. This chain joins TRBV19 and TRBJ1-2; D ambiguous. CDR1 is LNHDA, CDR2 SQIVND, per germline (reference sequence). Trimming pared 5 bases from V and 2 bases from J, leaving 12 bases between. This CDR3 is 14 amino acids long.

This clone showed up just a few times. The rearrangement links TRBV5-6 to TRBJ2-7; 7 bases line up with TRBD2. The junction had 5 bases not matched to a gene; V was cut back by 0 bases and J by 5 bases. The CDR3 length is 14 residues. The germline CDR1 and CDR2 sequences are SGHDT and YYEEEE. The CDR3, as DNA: TGTGCCAGCAGCTTGGGGGCGGGAGCGGACGAGCAGTACTTC. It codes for CASSLGAGADEQYF.

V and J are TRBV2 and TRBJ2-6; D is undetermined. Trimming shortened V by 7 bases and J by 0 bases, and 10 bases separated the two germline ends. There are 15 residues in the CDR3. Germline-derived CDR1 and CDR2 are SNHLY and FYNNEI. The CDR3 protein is CASMAGSSGANVLTF. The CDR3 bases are TGTGCCAGCATGGCAGGATCCTCTGGGGCCAACGTCCTGACTTTC.

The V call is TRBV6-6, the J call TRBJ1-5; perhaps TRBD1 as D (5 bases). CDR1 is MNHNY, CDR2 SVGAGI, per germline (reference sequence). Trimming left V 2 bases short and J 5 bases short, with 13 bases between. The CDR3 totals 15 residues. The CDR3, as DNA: TGTGCCAGCAGTTACCCCGTAGGCAGGGATCAGCCCCAGCATTTT. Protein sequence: CASSYPVGRDQPQHF.

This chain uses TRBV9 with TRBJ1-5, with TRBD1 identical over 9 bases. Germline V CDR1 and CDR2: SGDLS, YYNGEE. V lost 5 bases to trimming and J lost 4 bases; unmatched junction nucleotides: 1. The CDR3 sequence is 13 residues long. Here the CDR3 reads CASSGTGNQPQHF. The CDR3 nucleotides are TGTGCCAGCAGTGGGACAGGGAATCAGCCCCAGCATTTT.

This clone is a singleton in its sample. CDR3 coding DNA: TGCGCCAGCAGCTTGGGGTCCGTAGGGAGGAACGGGGAGCTGTTTTTT. It encodes CASSLGSVGRNGELFF. V gene TRBV5-1 combines with J gene TRBJ2-2; weak D call: TRBD2 (6 bases). V was shortened by 0 bases and J by 7 bases, with 16 bases between the two germline ends. Germline-derived CDR1 and CDR2 are SGHRS and YFSETQ. The CDR3 length is 16 residues.

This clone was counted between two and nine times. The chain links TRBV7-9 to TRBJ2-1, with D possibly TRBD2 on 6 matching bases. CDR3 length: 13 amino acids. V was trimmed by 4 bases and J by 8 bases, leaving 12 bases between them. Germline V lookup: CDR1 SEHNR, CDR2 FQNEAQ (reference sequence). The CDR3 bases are TGTGCCAGCAGCTCGGGGCGCGGGGATGAGCAGTTCTTC. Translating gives CASSSGRGDEQFF.

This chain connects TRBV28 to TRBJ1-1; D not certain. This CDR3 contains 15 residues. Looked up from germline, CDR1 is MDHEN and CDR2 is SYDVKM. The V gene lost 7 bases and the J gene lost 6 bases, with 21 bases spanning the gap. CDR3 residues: CASKGAHFTWAEAFF. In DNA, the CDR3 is TGTGCCAGCAAAGGCGCACACTTCACGTGGGCTGAAGCTTTCTTT.

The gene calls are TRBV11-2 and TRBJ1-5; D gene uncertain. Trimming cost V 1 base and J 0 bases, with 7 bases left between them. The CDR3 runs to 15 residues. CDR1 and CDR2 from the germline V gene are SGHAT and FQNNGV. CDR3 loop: CASSLGGYSNQPQHF. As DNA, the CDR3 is TGTGCCAGCAGCTTAGGGGGTTATAGCAATCAGCCCCAGCATTTT.

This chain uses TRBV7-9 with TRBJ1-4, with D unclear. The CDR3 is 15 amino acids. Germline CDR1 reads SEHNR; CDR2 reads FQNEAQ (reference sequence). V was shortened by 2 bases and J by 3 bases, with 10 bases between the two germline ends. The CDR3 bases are TGTGCCAGCAGCTTAAGTAGGGCGGCTAATGAAAAACTGTTTTTT. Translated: CASSLSRAANEKLFF. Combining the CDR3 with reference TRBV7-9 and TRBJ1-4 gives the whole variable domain DTGVSQNPRHKITKRGQNVTFRCDPISEHNRLYWYRQTLGQGPEFLTYFQNEAQLEKSRLLSDRFSAERPKGSFSTLEIQRTEQGDSAMYLCASSLSRAANEKLFFGSGTQLSVL.

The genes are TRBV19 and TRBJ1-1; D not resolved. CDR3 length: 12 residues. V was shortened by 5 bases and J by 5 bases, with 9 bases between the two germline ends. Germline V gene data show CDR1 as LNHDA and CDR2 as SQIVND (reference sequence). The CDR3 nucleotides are TGTGCCAGTAGTGACCCCGGGACTGAAGCTTTCTTT. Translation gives CASSDPGTEAFF. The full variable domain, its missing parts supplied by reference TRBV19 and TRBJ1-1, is DGGITQSPKYLFRKEGQNVTLSCEQNLNHDAMYWYRQDPGQGLRLIYYSQIVNDFQKGDIAEGYSVSREKKESFPLTVTSAQKNPTAFYLCASSDPGTEAFFGQGTRLTVV.

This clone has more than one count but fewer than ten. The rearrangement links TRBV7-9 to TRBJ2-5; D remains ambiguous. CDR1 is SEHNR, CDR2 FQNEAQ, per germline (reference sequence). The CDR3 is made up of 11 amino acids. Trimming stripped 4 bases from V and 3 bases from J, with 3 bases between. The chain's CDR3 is CASSSKETQYF. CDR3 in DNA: TGTGCCAGCAGCTCAAAAGAGACCCAGTACTTC.